These 8 T cell receptor beta chains came from one sample sequenced in a study of beta chain features in type 1 diabetes. Of the isolated RNA, all was reverse transcribed, and so the sequenced material was expressed TCRB transcripts. TCRdb's table, derived via immunoSEQ multiplex PCR, lists solely in-frame clones and lacks some. In the table there are hundreds of thousands of clones, around a sixth of which are singletons. Specimen: naive CD4+ T cells from blood. The receptors come from a man aged 18 to 30 in good health.

Comment on this clone: Different DNA sequences within this sample yield the same CDR3. This sequence joins TRBV10-3 and TRBJ1-2; the D is unclear. With 3 bases removed from V and 2 bases from J, the gap between germline ends came to 7 bases. The CDR3 consists of 13 residues. The germline gives CDR1 ENHRY, CDR2 SYGVKD. CDR3 in amino acids: CAISESGNYGYTF. The CDR3 coding sequence is TGTGCCATCAGTGAATCGGGGAACTATGGCTACACCTTC.

The gene calls are TRBV5-4 and TRBJ1-5, with D hard to call. V gave up 3 bases and J gave up 4 bases, with 11 bases separating them. The CDR3 totals 14 residues. Germline CDR1 and CDR2: SGHNT and YYREEE (reference sequence). Here the CDR3 reads CASSSEGGNQPQHF. The CDR3 DNA reads TGTGCCAGCAGCTCCGAAGGAGGGAATCAGCCCCAGCATTTT.

This clone was observed a few times. V and J are TRBV6-5 and TRBJ2-5; 7 bases align to TRBD2. J lost 5 bases, V lost 5 bases, and 5 bases had no gene match. Germline CDR1 is MNHEY and CDR2 is SVGAGI. The CDR3 has 13 amino acids. CDR3 nucleotide sequence: TGTGCCAGCAGTAAAGCGGGATTGGAGACCCAGTACTTC. This encodes CASSKAGLETQYF.

This clone appeared a few times. The chain carries TRBV4-3 and TRBJ2-2; 13 bases fit TRBD2. Germline-derived CDR1 and CDR2 are LGHNA and YSLEER. The CDR3 extends over 18 amino acids. J gave up 0 bases and V 4 bases, and 5 bases lay outside the gene matches. This CDR3 is CASSRGLAGAPNTGELFF. CDR3 bases: TGCGCCAGCAGCCGAGGACTAGCGGGGGCCCCGAACACCGGGGAGCTGTTTTTT.

This chain joins TRBV2 and TRBJ2-1, with 7 bases lining up with TRBD2. Germline lookup yields CDR1 SNHLY and CDR2 FYNNEI. The CDR3 consists of 13 residues. Germline trimming cut 5 bases from V and 2 bases from J; bases unmatched to any gene: 0. This chain's CDR3 is CASSLAAYNEQFF. The DNA of the CDR3 is TGTGCCAGCAGTCTAGCGGCCTACAATGAGCAGTTCTTC.

Details on this clone: The junction departs from the called germline gene at one end, perhaps through a read error. The chain employs TRBV29-1 and TRBJ2-7; TRBD1 matches 7 bases. This CDR3 comprises 11 residues. Germline CDR1 reads SQVTM; CDR2 reads ANQGSEA. CDR3 coding DNA: TGCAGCGTTGGGGTCCAGGGGGTACCTCACTTC. Translation: CSVGVQGVPHF.

The V gene is TRBV7-2, the J gene TRBJ2-5; a weak D match, TRBD1 (5 bases). Per germline, CDR1 SGHTA and CDR2 FQGNSA. CDR3 length equals 14 residues. Trimming removed 2 bases at V and 4 bases at J, with 11 bases between. The DNA for the CDR3 is TGTGCCAGCAGCTTACGGCAGGGAAGAGAGACCCAGTACTTC. This translates into CASSLRQGRETQYF.

This clone has a handful of counts. The chain is built from TRBV5-1 and TRBJ2-7; 8 bases line up with TRBD1. CDR1 is SGHRS and CDR2 is YFSETQ in the germline V gene. V lost 0 bases, J lost 2 bases, and 13 bases stayed unmatched. This CDR3 contains 18 residues. CDR3 DNA: TGCGCCAGCAGCTTGGCCCGGGACAGGCAGAGAGGCCCCTACGAGCAGTACTTC. It codes for CASSLARDRQRGPYEQYF.